This T cell receptor beta chain was captured by sequencing in a study of blood T cell repertoires in COVID-19. In the study overall: Acute and convalescent COVID-19 samples came from the United States, Italy and Spain. Nucleic acid was either cDNA or gDNA, and it came from T cells, B-cell-depleted T cells, or PBMCs.

Original processing notes: Reference gene primer amplification gave estimated nucleated cell counts. The repertoire was sequenced with immunoSEQ multiplex PCR; TCRdb's copy has only in-frame clones and lacks some. V, J and clone size reflect that table, while D and trimming were determined from the DNA. Among around 140,000 clones listed, 81% were seen once. V lost 6 bases, J lost 5 bases, and 14 bases lay in between. The CDR3 is made up of 14 amino acids. Germline V CDR1 and CDR2: MDHEN, SYDVKM. The specimen sequenced was peripheral blood. This TCR was recovered from a human donor in a cohort sampled during active COVID-19. J is TRBJ1-5 and V is TRBV28, with unresolved D. The chain's CDR3 is CASRPGRPHQPQHF. DNA of the CDR3: TGTGCCAGCAGACCCGGGAGGCCTCATCAGCCCCAGCATTTT. Looking up the rest from reference TRBV28 and TRBJ1-5 gives the full variable domain: DVKVTQSSRYLVKRTGEKVFLECVQDMDHENMFWYRQDPGLGLRLIYFSYDVKMKEKGDIPEGYSVSREKKERFSLILESASTNQTSMYLCASRPGRPHQPQHFGDGTRLSIL.